Sequencing of this T cell receptor beta chain was carried out in a study of T cells in Graves' hyperthyroidism and ophthalmopathy. Patients were excluded for uncontrolled infection, other autoimmune disease, pregnancy or lactation. Trimming took off 5 bases at V and 7 bases at J, with 18 bases between the two ends. This CDR3 is built from 15 residues. It was RNA transcripts that yielded the amplified TCR beta CDR3 regions. The HTBI primer set was used in a first-round RT-PCR of the TCR CDR3. TCRdb re-called the multiplex PCR reads with MiXCR, one entry per CDR3 protein. The sample records under 450,000 distinct CDR3 sequences, about a sixth being singletons. Only a few counts were recorded for this clonotype.

The sequence derives from a woman aged 30 to 39 with Graves' hyperthyroidism that later progressed to Graves' ophthalmopathy. V gene TRBV12-3 or TRBV12-4 combines with J gene TRBJ1-5; D uncertain. Sequenced: blood. DNA of the CDR3: TGTGCCAGCAGTGCCCCCGAGGGAGCGATCCAGCCCCAGCATTTT. This translates into CASSAPEGAIQPQHF.